A selection of T cell receptor beta chains follows, all from one sample in a study of blood T cell repertoires in COVID-19. The data were produced by immunoSEQ multiplex PCR, yet TCRdb's version contains in-frame clones alone and is incomplete. Seen here are some 190,000 clones, around 87% observed once, and the top ten hold around 23%. The sequenced material came from PBMCs or T cells enriched from blood (not recorded which). All receptors derive from a woman aged 35 to 49 in a cohort exposed to, infected with or recovered from COVID-19 (not recorded which). Each CDR3 is given with its conserved first and last residue. D genes are given only for firm matches.

v_call: TRBV29-1
d_call: TRBD1
cdr3_aa: CSVLGTAGNTIYF

v_call: TRBV10-1
d_call: .
cdr3_aa: CASRGGARDSPLHF

v_call: TRBV18
d_call: TRBD1
cdr3_aa: CASSERRTGGNTIYF

v_call: TRBV24-1
d_call: .
cdr3_aa: CATSDLRGGDNEQFF

v_call: TRBV5-6
d_call: .
cdr3_aa: CASSVNREPETQYF

v_call: TRBV5-1
d_call: TRBD1
cdr3_aa: CASSKGQGTTNEKLFF

v_call: TRBV5-6
d_call: .
cdr3_aa: CASSAYYEQFF

v_call: TRBV30
d_call: .
cdr3_aa: CAWSVALHEQFF

v_call: TRBV19
d_call: .
cdr3_aa: CASSTSSYEQYF

v_call: TRBV5-1
d_call: TRBD1
cdr3_aa: CASSLGTGFGGELFF

v_call: TRBV6-5
d_call: .
cdr3_aa: CASSYYATGNYGYTF

v_call: TRBV29-1
d_call: .
cdr3_aa: CSAGGTASSYEQYF

v_call: TRBV4-1
d_call: TRBD1
cdr3_aa: CASSPGQGNEQYF

v_call: TRBV7-9
d_call: .
cdr3_aa: CASSGGLTTGELFF

v_call: TRBV28
d_call: TRBD1
cdr3_aa: CASSPPDREIWYGYTF

v_call: TRBV7-2
d_call: .
cdr3_aa: CASSLWRLGDTQYF

v_call: TRBV4-1
d_call: TRBD1
cdr3_aa: CASSGGQGADYGYTF

v_call: TRBV11-2
d_call: .
cdr3_aa: CASSFALAGSYEQYF

v_call: TRBV19
d_call: TRBD2
cdr3_aa: CASSIGGGAWEDTQYF

v_call: TRBV11-3
d_call: .
cdr3_aa: CASRSDTRDKSSYNEQFF

v_call: TRBV9
d_call: TRBD2
cdr3_aa: CASSGTSGYYEQYF

v_call: TRBV4-2
d_call: TRBD2
cdr3_aa: CASSQEYGGGRKDTQYF

v_call: TRBV28
d_call: TRBD1
cdr3_aa: CASSSQGARTEAFF

v_call: TRBV10-2
d_call: .
cdr3_aa: CASTGGADRYEQYF

v_call: TRBV13
d_call: TRBD1
cdr3_aa: CASSLVGTGVYEQYF

v_call: TRBV10-3
d_call: TRBD2
cdr3_aa: CAIRANPLAVNTGELFF

v_call: TRBV3-1/TRBV3-2
d_call: .
cdr3_aa: CASSQGTDRGNEQFF

v_call: TRBV6-5
d_call: TRBD1
cdr3_aa: CASSPGTGNEQFF

v_call: TRBV5-8
d_call: TRBD1
cdr3_aa: CASSPDRVSNQPQHF

v_call: TRBV7-9
d_call: .
cdr3_aa: CASSSAQGLRDTGELFF

v_call: TRBV7-6
d_call: .
cdr3_aa: CASSLEVREITEQFF

v_call: TRBV27
d_call: .
cdr3_aa: CASRQTGTYNEQFF

v_call: TRBV29-1
d_call: TRBD1
cdr3_aa: CSALGAQGWAEAFF

v_call: TRBV29-1
d_call: .
cdr3_aa: CSVVTSRETQYF

v_call: TRBV12-3/TRBV12-4
d_call: .
cdr3_aa: CASTPNNEQFF

v_call: TRBV6-5
d_call: TRBD1
cdr3_aa: CASRLYWDRSYGYTF

v_call: TRBV7-2
d_call: .
cdr3_aa: CASSSATTSGQYF

v_call: TRBV3-1/TRBV3-2
d_call: .
cdr3_aa: CASSIRGRRGRGYTF

v_call: TRBV25-1
d_call: TRBD2
cdr3_aa: CASSEPRTSGGDYNEQFF

v_call: TRBV12-5
d_call: .
cdr3_aa: CASGLTSYEQYF

v_call: TRBV3-1/TRBV3-2
d_call: .
cdr3_aa: CASSQERRTLNYGYTF

v_call: TRBV4-1
d_call: .
cdr3_aa: CASSQSSDRPQHF

v_call: TRBV9
d_call: .
cdr3_aa: CASSVGSGGNQPQHF

v_call: TRBV5-1
d_call: TRBD1
cdr3_aa: CASSSDRNTDTQYF

v_call: TRBV24-1
d_call: TRBD1
cdr3_aa: CATGPRTGKNNVLTF

v_call: TRBV21-1
d_call: .
cdr3_aa: CASSKAELGRPFSYEQYF

v_call: TRBV4-1
d_call: .
cdr3_aa: CASSHGDQPQHF

v_call: TRBV21-1
d_call: .
cdr3_aa: CASSTGQGSYQTNYGYTF

v_call: TRBV6-1
d_call: .
cdr3_aa: CASSELGHSDGYTF

v_call: TRBV6-5
d_call: .
cdr3_aa: CASSYSNEGNTEAFF

v_call: TRBV10-2
d_call: TRBD2
cdr3_aa: CASSEASGSGEQYF

v_call: TRBV6-1
d_call: .
cdr3_aa: CASSEDGGTYEQYF

v_call: TRBV7-2
d_call: .
cdr3_aa: CASSLQVGQGTYGYTF

v_call: TRBV27
d_call: .
cdr3_aa: CASSLSNGGPPTEAFF

v_call: TRBV9
d_call: TRBD2
cdr3_aa: CASSGSGTSVTDTQYF